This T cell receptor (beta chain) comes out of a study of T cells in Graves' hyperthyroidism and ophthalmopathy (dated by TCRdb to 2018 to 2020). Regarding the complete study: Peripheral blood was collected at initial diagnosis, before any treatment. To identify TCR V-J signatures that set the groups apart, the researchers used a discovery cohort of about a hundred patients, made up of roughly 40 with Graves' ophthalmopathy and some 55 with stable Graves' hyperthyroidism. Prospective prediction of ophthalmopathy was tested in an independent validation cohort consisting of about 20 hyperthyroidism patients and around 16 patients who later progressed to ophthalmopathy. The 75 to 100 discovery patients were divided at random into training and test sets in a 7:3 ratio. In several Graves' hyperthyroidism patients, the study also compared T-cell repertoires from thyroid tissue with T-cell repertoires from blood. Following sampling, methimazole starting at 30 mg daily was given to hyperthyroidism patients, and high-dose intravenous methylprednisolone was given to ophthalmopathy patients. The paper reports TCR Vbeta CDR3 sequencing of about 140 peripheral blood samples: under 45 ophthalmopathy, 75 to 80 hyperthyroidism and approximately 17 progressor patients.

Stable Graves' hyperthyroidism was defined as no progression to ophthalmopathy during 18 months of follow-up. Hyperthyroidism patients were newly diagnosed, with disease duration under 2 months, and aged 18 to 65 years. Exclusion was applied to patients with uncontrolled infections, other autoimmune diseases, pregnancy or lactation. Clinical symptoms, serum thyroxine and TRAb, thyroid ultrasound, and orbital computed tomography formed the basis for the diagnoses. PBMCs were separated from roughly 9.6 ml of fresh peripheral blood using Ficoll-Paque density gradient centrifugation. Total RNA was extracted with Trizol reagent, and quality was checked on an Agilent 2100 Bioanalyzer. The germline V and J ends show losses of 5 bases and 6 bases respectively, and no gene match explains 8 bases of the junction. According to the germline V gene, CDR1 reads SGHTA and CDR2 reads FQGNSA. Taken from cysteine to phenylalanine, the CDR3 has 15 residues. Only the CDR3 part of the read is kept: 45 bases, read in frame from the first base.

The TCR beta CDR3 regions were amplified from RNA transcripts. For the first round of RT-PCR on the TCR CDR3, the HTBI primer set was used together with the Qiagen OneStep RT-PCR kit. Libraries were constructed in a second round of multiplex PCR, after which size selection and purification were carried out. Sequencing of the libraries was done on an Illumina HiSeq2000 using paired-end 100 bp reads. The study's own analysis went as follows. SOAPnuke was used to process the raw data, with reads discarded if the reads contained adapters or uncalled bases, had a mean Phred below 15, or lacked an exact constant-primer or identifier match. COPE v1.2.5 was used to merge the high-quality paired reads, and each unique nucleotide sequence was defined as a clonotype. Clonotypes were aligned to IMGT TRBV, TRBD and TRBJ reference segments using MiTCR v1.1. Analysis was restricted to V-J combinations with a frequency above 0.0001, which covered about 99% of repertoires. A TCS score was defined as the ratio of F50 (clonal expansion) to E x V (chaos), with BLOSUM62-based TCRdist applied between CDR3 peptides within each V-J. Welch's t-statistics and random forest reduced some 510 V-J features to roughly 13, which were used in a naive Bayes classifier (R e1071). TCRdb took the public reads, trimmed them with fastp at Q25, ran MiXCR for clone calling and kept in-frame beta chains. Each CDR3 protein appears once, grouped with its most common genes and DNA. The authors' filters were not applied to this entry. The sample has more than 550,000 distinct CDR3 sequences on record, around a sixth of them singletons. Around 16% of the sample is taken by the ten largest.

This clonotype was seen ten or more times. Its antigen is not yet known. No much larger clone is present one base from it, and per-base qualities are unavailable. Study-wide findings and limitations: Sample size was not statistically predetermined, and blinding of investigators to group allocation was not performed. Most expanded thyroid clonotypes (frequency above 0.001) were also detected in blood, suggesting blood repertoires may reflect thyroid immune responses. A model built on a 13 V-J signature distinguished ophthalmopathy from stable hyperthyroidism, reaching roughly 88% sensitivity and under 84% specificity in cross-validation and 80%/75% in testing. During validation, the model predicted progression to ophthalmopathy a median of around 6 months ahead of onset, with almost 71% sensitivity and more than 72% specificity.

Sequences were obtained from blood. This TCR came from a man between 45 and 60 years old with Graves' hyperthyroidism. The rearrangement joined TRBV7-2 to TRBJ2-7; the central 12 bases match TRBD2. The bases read TGTGCCAGCAGCCCCCCCCTAGCGGGAGGGTCCGAGCAGTACTTC. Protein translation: CASSPPLAGGSEQYF.